The source of this T cell receptor (beta chain) is a study of blood T cell repertoires in COVID-19. On the study more broadly: PBMCs, B-cell-depleted T cells, or T cells provided the cDNA or gDNA that made up the material.

Germline loops: CDR1 LNHNV, CDR2 YYDKDF (reference sequence). There are 15 residues in the CDR3. The J segment lost 4 bases and the V segment lost 0 bases, leaving 3 bases of the junction unmatched. Participants spanned ages 18 to 89 years and resided in about two dozen US areas. Cohort 3 recovered donors had two negative PCRs, clearance, or symptom resolution. Sequenced by immunoSEQ multiplex PCR; TCRdb stores in-frame clones only, minus some. The data contain 350,000 or so clones, less than 90% of them singletons. The clonotype originates from a woman aged 25-40 years who had recovered from COVID-19. The V call is TRBV15, the J call TRBJ2-1; 7 bases agree with TRBD1. Sequencing was performed on PBMCs or T cells enriched from blood (not recorded which). The CDR3 reads CATSRDKGAYNEQFF. The CDR3 DNA follows: TGTGCCACCAGCAGAGATAAGGGGGCTTACAATGAGCAGTTCTTC.